A single T cell receptor (beta chain) is shown here with its context. Within the sample, other DNA sequences also encode this same CDR3. The sample is drawn from a study of blood T cell repertoires in COVID-19. Sequencing used immunoSEQ multiplex PCR; TCRdb keeps in-frame clones, though not all of them. Here the sample spans some 260,000 clones, about 70% being singletons. The sequence was collected from a woman over 75 with acute or convalescent COVID-19. Sequencing used peripheral blood.

CDR3 protein: CASSRGQLNYGYTF. In nucleotides, the CDR3 is TGTGCCAGCAGCCGGGGACAGCTTAACTATGGCTACACCTTC. J is TRBJ1-2 and V is TRBV3-1 (or the pseudogene TRBV3-2); TRBD1 matches at 7 bases. The CDR3 loop spans 14 amino acids. CDR1 LGHDT and CDR2 YNNKEL come from the germline V gene (reference sequence). Trimming took 4 bases from V and 1 from J; bases not matched to a gene: 3.